This TCR beta chain appears in the sequencing data of a study of a mutant IDH1 vaccine in newly diagnosed glioma. Study details: Pretreatment consisted of radiotherapy, temozolomide, or both, with most receiving both.

The CDR3 is 14 residues long. V was shortened by 1 base and J by 3 bases, with 9 bases between the two germline ends. Germline CDR1 reads MGHRA; CDR2 reads YSYEKL. Time point described: baseline, week 1 (first vaccination visit). Treatment of the sample: pre-vaccination baseline after standard-of-care therapy. Astrocytomas that were new, WHO grade 3 or 4, IDH1-mutant and ATRX-lost were present in the donors. This clone is medium-sized by share. Profiling relied on immunoSEQ multiplex PCR, and the TCRdb table lists in-frame clones only, not all of them. This repertoire shows roughly 41,000 clones, roughly 90% found once; its top ten account for under 20%.

The sample was PBMCs, taken from a glioma patient treated with radiotherapy, temozolomide or both. This receptor was identified in a man aged 18 to 35 with glioma. The V and J genes are TRBV4-1 and TRBJ1-1; D remains unclear. CDR3 DNA: TGCGCCAGCAGCCAAGTTTGGGTGGACACTGAAGCTTTCTTT. Encoded protein: CASSQVWVDTEAFF.